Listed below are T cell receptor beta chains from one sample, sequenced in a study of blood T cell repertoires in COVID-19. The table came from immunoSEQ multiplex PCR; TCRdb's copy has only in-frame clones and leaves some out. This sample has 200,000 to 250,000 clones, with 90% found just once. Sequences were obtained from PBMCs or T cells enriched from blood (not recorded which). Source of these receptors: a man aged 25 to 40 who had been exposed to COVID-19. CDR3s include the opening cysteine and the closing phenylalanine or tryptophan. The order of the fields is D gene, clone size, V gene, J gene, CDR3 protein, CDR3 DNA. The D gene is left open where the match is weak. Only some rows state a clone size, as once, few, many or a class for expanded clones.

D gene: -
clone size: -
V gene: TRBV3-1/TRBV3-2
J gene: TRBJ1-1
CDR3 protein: CASSQGTVVTFF
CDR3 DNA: TGTGCCAGCAGCCAAGGGACAGTCGTAACTTTCTTT

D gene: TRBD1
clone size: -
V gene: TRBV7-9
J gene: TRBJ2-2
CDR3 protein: CASSQGQGWSGELFF
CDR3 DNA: TGTGCCAGCAGCCAGGGACAGGGTTGGAGCGGGGAGCTGTTTTTT

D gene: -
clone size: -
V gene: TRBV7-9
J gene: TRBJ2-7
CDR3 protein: CASSHLRGSYEQYF
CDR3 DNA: TGTGCCAGCAGCCACCTGCGAGGGTCCTACGAGCAGTACTTC

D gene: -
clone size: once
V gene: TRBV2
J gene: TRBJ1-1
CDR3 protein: CASSEPPRELNTEAFF
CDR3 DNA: TGTGCCAGCAGTGAGCCACCAAGAGAATTGAACACTGAAGCTTTCTTT

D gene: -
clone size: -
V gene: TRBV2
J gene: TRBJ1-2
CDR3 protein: CASKELPHRDDGYTF
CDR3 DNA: TGTGCCAGCAAAGAGCTCCCACACAGGGATGATGGCTACACCTTC

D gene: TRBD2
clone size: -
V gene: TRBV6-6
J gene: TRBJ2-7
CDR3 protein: CASSAGASYEQYF
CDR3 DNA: TGTGCCAGCTCAGCGGGAGCTTCCTACGAGCAGTACTTC

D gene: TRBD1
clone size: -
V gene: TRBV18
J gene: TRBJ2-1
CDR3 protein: CASSPTGGNNEQFF
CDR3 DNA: TGTGCCAGCTCACCGACAGGGGGGAACAATGAGCAGTTCTTC

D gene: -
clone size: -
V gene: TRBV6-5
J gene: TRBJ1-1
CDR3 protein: CASINPRNTEAFF
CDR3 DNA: TGTGCCAGCATCAACCCCAGGAACACTGAAGCTTTCTTT

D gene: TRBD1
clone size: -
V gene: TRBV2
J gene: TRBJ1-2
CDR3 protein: CASSEIDRVNGYTF
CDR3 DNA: TGTGCCAGCAGTGAGATAGACAGGGTGAATGGCTACACCTTC

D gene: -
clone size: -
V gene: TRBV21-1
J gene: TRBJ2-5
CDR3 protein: CASSKPLGRLAGGRETQYF
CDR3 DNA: TGTGCCAGCAGCAAACCCCTGGGTCGACTAGCGGGGGGGCGGGAGACCCAGTACTTC

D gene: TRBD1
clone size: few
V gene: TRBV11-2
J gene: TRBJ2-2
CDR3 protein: CASSWSDRGAGELFF
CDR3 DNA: TGTGCCAGCAGCTGGTCGGACAGGGGCGCCGGGGAGCTGTTTTTT

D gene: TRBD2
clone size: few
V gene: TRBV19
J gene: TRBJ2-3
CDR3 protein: CASSTERGDTQYF
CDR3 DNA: TGTGCCAGTAGTACGGAGCGGGGCGATACGCAGTATTTT

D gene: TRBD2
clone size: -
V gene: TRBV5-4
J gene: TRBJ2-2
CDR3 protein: CASSLLAGSSLTGELFF
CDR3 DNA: TGTGCCAGCAGCTTACTAGCGGGCTCGTCCCTCACCGGGGAGCTGTTTTTT

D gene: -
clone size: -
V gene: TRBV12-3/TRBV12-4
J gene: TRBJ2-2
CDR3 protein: CASGQVNTGELFF
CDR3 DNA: TGTGCCAGCGGTCAGGTGAACACCGGGGAGCTGTTTTTT

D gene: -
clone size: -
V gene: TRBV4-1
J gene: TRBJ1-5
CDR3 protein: CASSQVTANQPQHF
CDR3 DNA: TGCGCCAGCAGCCAAGTGACAGCCAATCAGCCCCAGCATTTT

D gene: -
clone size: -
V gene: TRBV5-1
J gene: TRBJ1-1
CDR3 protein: CASSLEGRGEAFF
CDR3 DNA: TGCGCCAGCAGCTTGGAGGGGAGGGGTGAAGCTTTCTTT

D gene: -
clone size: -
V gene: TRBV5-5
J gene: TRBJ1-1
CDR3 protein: CASSQVVEGVNTEAFF
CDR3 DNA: TGTGCCAGCAGCCAGGTCGTGGAGGGAGTGAACACTGAAGCTTTCTTT

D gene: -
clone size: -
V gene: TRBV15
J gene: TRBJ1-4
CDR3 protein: CATGLGAFQEKLFF
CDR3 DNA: TGTGCCACCGGACTAGGGGCTTTTCAGGAAAAACTGTTTTTT

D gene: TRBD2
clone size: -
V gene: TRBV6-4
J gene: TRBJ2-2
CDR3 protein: CASSDGGDTGELFF
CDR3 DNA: TGTGCCAGCAGTGACGGGGGGGACACCGGGGAGCTGTTTTTT

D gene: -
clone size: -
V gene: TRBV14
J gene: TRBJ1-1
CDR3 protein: CASSRRGGASNTEAFF
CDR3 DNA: TGTGCCAGCAGCCGTCGAGGAGGGGCGTCGAACACTGAAGCTTTCTTT

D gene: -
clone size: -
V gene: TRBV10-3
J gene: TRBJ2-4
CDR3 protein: CAISEEGAKNIQYF
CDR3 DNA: TGTGCCATCAGTGAAGAGGGAGCCAAAAACATTCAGTACTTC

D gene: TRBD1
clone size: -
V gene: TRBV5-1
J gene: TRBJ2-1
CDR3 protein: CASSPSSDRDKNEQFF
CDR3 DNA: TGCGCCAGCAGCCCCTCCTCGGACAGGGATAAAAATGAGCAGTTCTTC

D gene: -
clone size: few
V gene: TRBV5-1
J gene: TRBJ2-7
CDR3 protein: CASSLVSPRSNEQYF
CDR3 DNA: TGCGCCAGCAGCTTGGTTAGCCCCCGGAGCAACGAGCAGTACTTC

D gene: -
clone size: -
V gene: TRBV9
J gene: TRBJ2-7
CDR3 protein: CASSVNVGPGEGQYF
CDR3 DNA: TGTGCCAGCAGCGTAAATGTGGGGCCAGGGGAGGGGCAGTACTTC

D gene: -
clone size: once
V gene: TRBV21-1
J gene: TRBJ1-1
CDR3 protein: CASSKEGVLNTEAFF
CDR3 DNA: TGTGCCAGCAGCAAAGAGGGGGTTCTGAACACTGAAGCTTTCTTT